The 21 T cell receptor beta chains in this list originate from one sample, sequenced in a study of T cell responses to AZD1222 COVID-19 vaccine. Clones were read by immunoSEQ multiplex PCR, and TCRdb kept only the in-frame ones, dropping some. The sample shows roughly 43,000 clones, about 82% of them seen only once. The specimen was peripheral blood, collected 28 days after the second dose of the MenACWY control vaccine. These receptors were taken from an adult who received the MenACWY meningococcal vaccine as a control.

V usage is TRBV4-1 and J usage is TRBJ2-1; perhaps D is TRBD1 or TRBD2 (5 bases each). The ends were cut back, 2 bases at V and 13 bases at J, with 12 bases in the middle. This CDR3 has 12 amino acids. Germline values: CDR1 MGHRA, CDR2 YSYEKL. CDR3 region: CASSQIGDVQFF. The DNA for the CDR3 is TGCGCCAGCAGCCAAATCGGGGACGTACAGTTCTTC.

A few counts support this clone. The J gene is TRBJ1-2, the V gene TRBV29-1; TRBD1 agrees at 8 bases. The V and J ends lost 6 bases and 4 bases, in that order; junction bases with no gene match: 4. CDR1 is SQVTM and CDR2 is ANQGSEA in the germline V gene. The length of the CDR3 is 12 residues. The CDR3 bases are TGCAGCGTCCGGACAGGGACCTATGGCTACACCTTC. Encoded protein: CSVRTGTYGYTF.

The chain uses TRBV18 and TRBJ1-1, with D uncertain. The V gene lost 1 base and the J gene lost 1 base, with 7 bases spanning the gap. In germline, CDR1 is KGHSH, CDR2 LQKENI. CDR3 size: 14 residues. The chain's CDR3 is CASSPQVGNTEAFF. DNA of the CDR3: TGTGCCAGCTCACCACAGGTGGGGAACACTGAAGCTTTCTTT.

The chain recombines TRBV6-4 with TRBJ2-3; 7 nucleotides align to TRBD1. Germline CDR1 is MRHNA and CDR2 is SNTAGT. V lost 5 bases and J lost 1; bases outside the gene matches: 6. The length of the CDR3 is 15 residues. The DNA for the CDR3 is TGTGCCAGCAGTTCCTCCGGGACAGGCACAGATACGCAGTATTTT. It encodes CASSSSGTGTDTQYF.

The chain uses TRBV4-1 and TRBJ1-2; TRBD1 aligns across 7 bases. J gave up 7 bases and V 2 bases, and 10 bases lay outside the gene matches. CDR3 size: 15 residues. CDR1 and CDR2 (germline): MGHRA, YSYEKL. Written as DNA, the CDR3 is TGCGCCAGCAGCCAACCACAACAGGGGTGTCGTGGCTACACCTTC. This gives the protein CASSQPQQGCRGYTF.

As for this clone: It is unclear where the CDR3 begins or ends on the DNA, so no DNA is shown, and the CDR3 is as TCRdb lists it. The chain recombines TRBV28 with TRBJ2-1; the D call in the table, TRBD1, was not verified against the DNA. Germline V lookup: CDR1 MDHEN, CDR2 SYDVKM. With termini counted, the CDR3 has 13 amino acids. CDR3 residues: CASSTSTGSEQFF.

The V call is TRBV14, the J call TRBJ2-1; no firm D call. The CDR3 runs 12 residues. Germline assignment: CDR1 SGHDN and CDR2 FVKESK. Between the trimmed V and J ends, which lost 4 bases and 0 bases, there was a span of 1 base. DNA of the CDR3: TGTGCCAGCAGCCGCTCCTACAATGAGCAGTTCTTC. It codes for CASSRSYNEQFF.

This clone was found once. The chain is built from TRBV28 and TRBJ2-5; 7 bases line up with TRBD2. Germline V gives CDR1 MDHEN, CDR2 SYDVKM. This CDR3 spans 15 amino acids. Trimming at V came to 6 bases and at J to 5 bases, leaving 12 bases not matched to a gene. The CDR3 loop reads CASSQSTSGVETQYF. The CDR3 coding sequence is TGTGCCAGCAGCCAATCCACAAGCGGGGTGGAGACCCAGTACTTC.

The gene calls are TRBV2 and TRBJ1-1; D remains ambiguous. The CDR3 has 13 amino acids. Germline V gene sequence: CDR1 SNHLY, CDR2 FYNNEI. Between the trimmed V and J ends, which lost 7 bases and 1 base, there was a span of 10 bases. This CDR3 reads CASKLSQNTEAFF. The CDR3 DNA sequence: TGTGCCAGCAAGCTAAGTCAGAACACTGAAGCTTTCTTT.

The chain employs TRBV13 and TRBJ2-1; D remains unclear. The CDR3 is 11 amino acids. Germline V gene lookup returns CDR1 PRHDT and CDR2 FYEKMQ (reference sequence). Trimming left V 3 bases short and J 7 bases short, with 4 bases between. The CDR3 is CASSFGNEQFF. CDR3 in DNA: TGTGCCAGCAGCTTCGGGAATGAGCAGTTCTTC.

The chain is built from TRBV6-2 or TRBV6-3 and TRBJ1-1; TRBD1 might be the D (6 bases). Germline values: CDR1 MNHEY, CDR2 SVGEGT. The CDR3 is 16 residues long. The V end was cut by 5 bases, the J end by 1 base, with 17 bases between. The CDR3 sequence is CASSDPPLQGNTEAFF. In DNA form, the CDR3 reads TGTGCCAGCAGTGACCCCCCGTTACAGGGGAACACTGAAGCTTTCTTT.

The chain carries TRBV7-2 and TRBJ1-2; D is unresolved. The CDR3 is 14 amino acids. In germline, CDR1 is SGHTA, CDR2 FQGNSA. The V and J ends lost 2 bases and 5 bases respectively, with 12 bases between them. CDR3 in DNA: TGTGCCAGCAGCTTAAGCGACCAACTTTATGGCTACACCTTC. It translates to CASSLSDQLYGYTF.

The chain recombines TRBV6-5 with TRBJ2-1; 7 nucleotides align to TRBD2. The germline gives CDR1 MNHEY, CDR2 SVGAGI. This CDR3 has 13 amino acids. V was clipped by 6 bases and J by 12 bases; unmatched bases: 11. The CDR3 bases are TGTGCCAGCAGGATTGAAGGGGAGGGACGGCAGTTCTTC. Translated: CASRIEGEGRQFF.

The chain is built from TRBV30 and TRBJ1-1; TRBD1 matches at 7 bases. J was trimmed by 3 bases and V by 1 base; bases with no gene match: 14. There are 17 residues in the CDR3. Per the germline V gene, CDR1 is GTSNPN and CDR2 is SVGIG (reference sequence). CDR3 amino acids: CAWSERAFPGQHTEAFF. The CDR3 bases are TGTGCCTGGAGTGAACGAGCCTTCCCGGGACAGCACACTGAAGCTTTCTTT.

The sample holds a few counts of this clone. The chain combines TRBV11-3 with TRBJ1-2, with D hard to call. There are 12 residues in the CDR3. Germline CDR1 is SGHNT and CDR2 is YENEEA. The V end was cut by 5 bases, the J end by 3 bases, with 7 bases between. The CDR3 nucleotides read TGTGCCAGCAGCCGCGAAGACTATGGCTACACCTTC. This gives the protein CASSREDYGYTF.

This clone is a singleton in its sample. This chain joins TRBV5-4 and TRBJ2-3; 7 bases align to TRBD1. In germline, CDR1 is SGHNT, CDR2 YYREEE (reference sequence). CDR3 size: 16 residues. V lost 4 bases and J lost 2; bases outside the gene matches: 10. CDR3: CASSTPRQGSTDTQYF. In DNA form, the CDR3 reads TGTGCCAGCAGCACACCTAGACAGGGTTCCACAGATACGCAGTATTTT.

The genes are TRBV19 and TRBJ2-2, with 9 bases that match TRBD1. CDR1 is LNHDA, CDR2 SQIVND, per germline (reference sequence). This CDR3 is 15 amino acids long. V lost 7 bases, J lost 5 bases, and 8 bases stayed unmatched. The CDR3: CASKPGQGLTGELFF. The CDR3, as DNA: TGTGCCAGTAAACCGGGACAGGGTTTGACCGGGGAGCTGTTTTTT.

This clone was found a few times. The chain has TRBV27 and TRBJ2-5, with 8 bases matching TRBD2. The V gene end was trimmed by 11 bases and the J gene end by 5 bases; junction bases not matched to a gene: 13. The CDR3 runs to 14 residues. CDR1 and CDR2 from the germline V gene are MNHEY and SMNVEV (reference sequence). CDR3 amino acids: CASRRGGAGETQYF. The CDR3 nucleotides are TGTGCCTCTCGACGGGGGGGGGCAGGTGAGACCCAGTACTTC.

This chain joins TRBV4-1 and TRBJ1-1, with 8 bases that match TRBD1. V shed 10 bases, J shed 9 bases, and the junction held 7 bases outside the gene matches. CDR1 is MGHRA and CDR2 is YSYEKL in the germline V gene. This CDR3 contains 11 residues. CDR3 amino acids: CATQDRDKAFF. The CDR3 bases are TGCGCCACTCAGGACAGGGATAAAGCTTTCTTT.

The chain recombines TRBV10-1 with TRBJ2-2, with no clear D. The CDR3 is 13 residues long. Germline CDR1 and CDR2: WNHNN and SYGVQD (reference sequence). V gave up 8 bases and J gave up 4 bases, with 11 bases separating them. CDR3 sequence: CASQGELTGELFF. The CDR3 nucleotides are TGCGCCAGCCAAGGCGAGCTCACCGGGGAGCTGTTTTTT.

J is TRBJ1-2 and V is TRBV15; D is possibly TRBD1 (5 bases). This CDR3 is 15 amino acids long. Germline V gene data show CDR1 as LNHNV and CDR2 as YYDKDF (reference sequence). The V end was cut by 0 bases, the J end by 5 bases, with 13 bases between. The CDR3 is CATSRDWGGTYGYTF. CDR3 in DNA: TGTGCCACCAGCAGAGATTGGGGGGGGACTTATGGCTACACCTTC.